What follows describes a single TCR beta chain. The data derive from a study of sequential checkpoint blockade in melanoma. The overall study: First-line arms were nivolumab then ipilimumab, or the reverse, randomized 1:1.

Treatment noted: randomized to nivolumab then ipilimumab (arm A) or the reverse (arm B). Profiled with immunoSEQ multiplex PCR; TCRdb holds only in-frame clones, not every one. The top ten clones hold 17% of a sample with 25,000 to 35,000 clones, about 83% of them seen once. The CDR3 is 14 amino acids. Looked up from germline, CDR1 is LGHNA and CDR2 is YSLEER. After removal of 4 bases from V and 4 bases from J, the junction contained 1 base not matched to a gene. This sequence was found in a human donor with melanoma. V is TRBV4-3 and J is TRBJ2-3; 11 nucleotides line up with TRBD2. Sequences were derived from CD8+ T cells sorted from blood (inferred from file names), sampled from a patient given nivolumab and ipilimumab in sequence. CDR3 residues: CASSLAGGPDTQYF. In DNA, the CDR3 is TGCGCCAGCAGCCTAGCGGGAGGGCCAGATACGCAGTATTTT.